These T cell receptor beta chains were read from a single sample in a study of cytomegalovirus exposure and HLA in healthy donors. Profiling relied on immunoSEQ multiplex PCR, and the TCRdb table lists in-frame clones only, not all of them. The sample holds approximately 160,000 clones, about 76% seen once. The sample taken for sequencing was PBMCs. All receptors derive from a male donor in good health and CMV-seropositive. CDR3s include the opening cysteine and the closing phenylalanine or tryptophan. Each record gives: clone size, J gene, D gene, V gene, CDR3 DNA, CDR3 protein. The D gene is left open where the match is weak. Some rows mark clone size as missing; the rest say once, few, many or name a class of expanded clone.

few TRBJ1-1 NA TRBV2 TGTGCCAGCAGTGAAAGTCTGCCGGGGGGGAACACTGAAGCTTTCTTT CASSESLPGGNTEAFF
NA TRBJ2-7 NA TRBV5-4 TGTGCCAGCAGCTTGTCCCCGGAGGGACTCTACGAGCAGTACTTC CASSLSPEGLYEQYF
NA TRBJ1-2 TRBD1 TRBV5-1 TGCGCCAGCAGCATTCCCGGGACAGGGAGAGATGGCTACACCTTC CASSIPGTGRDGYTF
NA TRBJ2-3 NA TRBV30 TGTGCCTGGAGTGTCGAAGCTCCCCCGGATACGCAGTATTTT CAWSVEAPPDTQYF
NA TRBJ1-3 NA TRBV18 TGTGCCAGCTCACCTAGTGGGGCCTCTGGAAACACCATATATTTT CASSPSGASGNTIYF
few TRBJ1-1 NA TRBV6-5 TGTGCCAGCAGCCCCAGGGGTCCGAACACTGAAGCTTTCTTT CASSPRGPNTEAFF
NA TRBJ1-1 NA TRBV5-5 TGTGCCAGCTCCGGACAGATGAACACTGAAGCTTTCTTT CASSGQMNTEAFF
NA TRBJ1-1 TRBD1 TRBV5-6 TGTGCCAGCTTACCGACAGGGCTGAACACTGAAGCTTTCTTT CASLPTGLNTEAFF
NA TRBJ1-2 NA TRBV9 TGTGCCAGCAGCGTTAAAGGGAGTTCTAACTATGGCTACACCTTC CASSVKGSSNYGYTF
NA TRBJ2-1 TRBD2 TRBV5-4 TGTGCCAGCAGCTTGGAAGCGGGGGGATCCTACAATGAGCAGTTCTTC CASSLEAGGSYNEQFF
NA TRBJ2-7 TRBD2 TRBV5-6 TGTGCCAGCAGTCCCGTTGGGAGACTAGCGAAATACGAGCAGTACTTC CASSPVGRLAKYEQYF
NA TRBJ1-2 NA TRBV14 TGTGCCAGCAGCCCATTAGAATCGTACAGGAGTGGCTACACCTTC CASSPLESYRSGYTF
NA TRBJ1-5 NA TRBV6-1 TGTGCCAGCAGCAGAGGGGGATATAGCAATCAGCCCCAGCATTTT CASSRGGYSNQPQHF
NA TRBJ1-1 NA TRBV5-4 TGTGCCAGCAGCGCTAGGGTGAATAGCGGGACTGAAGCTTTCTTT CASSARVNSGTEAFF
NA TRBJ2-1 NA TRBV19 TGTGCCAGTAGTATTTCCCGACAGGTGAATGAGCAGTTCTTC CASSISRQVNEQFF
NA TRBJ1-4 NA TRBV7-9 TGTGCCAGCAGCTTTGGGAGGGATGAAAAACTGTTTTTT CASSFGRDEKLFF
NA TRBJ1-2 NA TRBV25-1 TGTGCCAGCAGTGAACCAGGGTCGAACTATGGCTACACCTTC CASSEPGSNYGYTF
NA TRBJ2-3 NA TRBV5-6 TGTGCCAGCAGCTTGGCGCGGAGGACAGATACGCAGTATTTT CASSLARRTDTQYF
NA TRBJ2-3 NA TRBV7-3 TGTGCCAGCAGCTTAACCGGGGCTAGCGACGGGGTAAATACGCAGTATTTT CASSLTGASDGVNTQYF
NA TRBJ1-4 TRBD1 TRBV5-1 TGCGCCAGCAGCCCGGGACTGGGGACAGCATTAAATGAAAAACTGTTTTTT CASSPGLGTALNEKLFF
NA TRBJ2-3 NA TRBV6-1 TGTGCCAGTTACTGGGGGGTTGCGCAGTATTTT CASYWGVAQYF
NA TRBJ1-1 TRBD1 TRBV4-2 TGTGCCAGCAGCCAAGCGCGACAGGGGGCCTCCACTGAAGCTTTCTTT CASSQARQGASTEAFF
NA TRBJ2-7 TRBD1 TRBV5-1 TGCGCCAGCAGCTTGGTTCCAGGGGGCGTCTCCTACGAGCAGTACTTC CASSLVPGGVSYEQYF
NA TRBJ1-2 NA TRBV27 TGCGCCAGCAGTTCATACGTCGGGTCCTATGGCTACACCTTC CASSSYVGSYGYTF
NA TRBJ1-6 TRBD1 TRBV7-9 TGTGCCACCCCAGGAGGGGGCAATTCACCCCTCCACTTT CATPGGGNSPLHF
NA TRBJ1-2 NA TRBV6-1 TGTGCCAGCAGTGAAGCATCCGGGTTTTTCGGCTACACCTTC CASSEASGFFGYTF
NA TRBJ1-3 TRBD1 TRBV19 TGTGCCAGTCAGCTCGGACAGGGGCACACCTCTGGAAACACCATATATTTT CASQLGQGHTSGNTIYF
NA TRBJ2-2 TRBD2 TRBV6-1 TGTGCCAGCAGTGAAGATATAGGACTAGCGGGGGCGAACACCGGGGAGCTGTTTTTT CASSEDIGLAGANTGELFF
NA TRBJ2-1 TRBD2 TRBV4-1 TGCGCCAGCAGCCACATAGCGGGGCAACAGAATGAGCAGTTCTTC CASSHIAGQQNEQFF
NA TRBJ2-1 TRBD2 TRBV5-1 TGCGCCAGCAGCTTGACTAGCGGGGGAGGGAATGAGCAGTTCTTC CASSLTSGGGNEQFF
few TRBJ2-6 NA TRBV5-4 TGTGCCAGCAGCTTGCTGGGGGCAGGTGGGGCCAACGTCCTGACTTTC CASSLLGAGGANVLTF
few TRBJ2-2 NA TRBV18 TGTGCCAGCTCACCAAGGTACCTTACGGGAACCGGGGAGCTGTTTTTT CASSPRYLTGTGELFF
NA TRBJ1-1 NA TRBV2 TGTGCCAGCACCGGGGAGGCAAGTGAAGCTTTCTTT CASTGEASEAFF
few TRBJ2-5 TRBD1 TRBV30 TGTGCCTGGCAGGGGGCGAGGGAGACCCAGTACTTC CAWQGARETQYF
NA TRBJ2-1 NA TRBV9 TGTGCCAGCAGCGTAGACGGGGGTAAAGGTAATGAGCAGTTCTTC CASSVDGGKGNEQFF
few TRBJ2-1 TRBD1 TRBV30 TGTGCCTGGAGGAGGGACAGGGTCTTGTTAAGTGAGCAGTTCTTC CAWRRDRVLLSEQFF
NA TRBJ2-2 TRBD1 TRBV5-6 TGTGCCAGCAGCTCGCTTAGACAGGGGGCTTCCCTTTACACCGGGGAGCTGTTTTTT CASSSLRQGASLYTGELFF
once TRBJ1-1 NA TRBV4-2 TGTGCCAGCAGCCAAGAGGGATCAGGGAGGGGGACTGAAGCTTTCTTT CASSQEGSGRGTEAFF
once TRBJ1-3 TRBD1 TRBV5-3 TGTGCCAGAAGCGGCGGACAGGACCCGAGCTCTGGAAACACCATATATTTT CARSGGQDPSSGNTIYF
NA TRBJ2-7 NA TRBV11-2 TGTGCCAGCAGCTTAGGGCCCCAATACGAGCAGTACTTC CASSLGPQYEQYF
NA TRBJ2-7 NA TRBV13 TGTGCCAGCAGCTCCCCCTCCCCGGGGTTAGGGCACGAGCAGTACTTC CASSSPSPGLGHEQYF
NA TRBJ1-2 NA TRBV7-3 TGTGCCAGCAGCATGGGCAGGGAGGACTATGGCTACACCTTC CASSMGREDYGYTF
once TRBJ2-1 TRBD2 TRBV4-3 TGCGCCAGCAGCCCTGGACCAGCAGCGGGGGTGAATGAGCAGTTCTTC CASSPGPAAGVNEQFF
NA TRBJ1-3 NA TRBV7-2 TGTGCCAGCAGCCCGGGACACCACTCTGGAAACACCATATATTTT CASSPGHHSGNTIYF
NA TRBJ2-7 NA TRBV14 TGTGCCAGCACCCCCATGGGGAGCCCCTACGAGCAGTACTTC CASTPMGSPYEQYF
NA TRBJ2-7 NA TRBV5-5 TGTGCCAGCAGCCACGACAGCTACGAGCAGTACTTC CASSHDSYEQYF
NA TRBJ1-2 NA TRBV2 TGTGCCAGCAGTGAAGCCGTATTCGGTGGCTACACCTTC CASSEAVFGGYTF
NA TRBJ2-2 NA TRBV19 TGTGCCAGTAGTACCAGGGGACAAATCCTCACCGGGGAGCTGTTTTTT CASSTRGQILTGELFF
NA TRBJ1-1 NA TRBV25-1 TGTGCCAGCACCGAGGGAGGGGGCACTGAAGCTTTCTTT CASTEGGGTEAFF
many TRBJ2-2 TRBD1 TRBV6-1 TGTGCCAGCAGTGAAGGGACAGGGGGCGGGGAGCTGTTTTTT CASSEGTGGGELFF
NA TRBJ1-2 NA TRBV7-9 TGTGCCAGCAGCTTATACGAGCGAGGCGGCTACACCTTC CASSLYERGGYTF
NA TRBJ2-5 NA TRBV18 TGTGCCAGCTCACTTGGCCCCCAAGAGACCCAGTACTTC CASSLGPQETQYF
NA TRBJ1-6 TRBD1 TRBV5-1 TGCGCCAGCAGCTTGGGGGACAGCTCCTATAATTCACCCCTCCACTTT CASSLGDSSYNSPLHF
NA TRBJ2-5 TRBD2 TRBV5-1 TGCGCCAGCAGCCCGGGACTAGCGGGGGTGTACCAAGAGACCCAGTACTTC CASSPGLAGVYQETQYF
NA TRBJ2-7 TRBD1 TRBV19 TGTGCCAGTAGTATAGGACAGGGGGTTGGCGAGCAGTACTTC CASSIGQGVGEQYF